These 10 T cell receptor beta chains were all obtained from the same sample, sequenced in a study of shared clonotypes between healthy human individuals (TCRdb year 2020). For the CD8 naive samples, CD45RO-negative cells were positively selected for CCR7, yielding a CD45RA+CCR7+ population from which TemRA cells were excluded. Receptor libraries were prepared by the immunoSEQ multiplex PCR assay. Not all clones reach the TCRdb copy of this immuneACCESS table, which keeps in-frame sequences only. Checked studies attribute under half of the gap to unresolved V genes and leave the rest unexplained. Recorded for this sample are about 2 million clones; about 94% of them occurred a single time. About 1.1% of the sample comes from the top ten. The sample comprised naive CD8+ T cells sorted from blood. The cell subset or site label, read with the paper, signifies: CD45RA+CCR7+. These receptors were obtained from a man younger than 30 in good health.

The rearrangement joins TRBV6-5 to TRBJ2-1; D is unclear. V dropped 0 bases and J dropped 8 bases, with 8 bases sitting between them. CDR3 length: 13 residues. Germline V gene data show CDR1 as MNHEY and CDR2 as SVGAGI. The CDR3 here is CASSYSPGHEQFF. The DNA for the CDR3 is TGTGCCAGCAGTTACTCTCCCGGCCATGAGCAGTTCTTC.

This clone was counted a single time. This chain uses TRBV28 with TRBJ2-7, with 10 bases lining up with TRBD1. Per germline, CDR1 MDHEN and CDR2 SYDVKM. With 10 bases clipped from V and 2 bases from J, the junction kept 11 bases outside the gene matches. CDR3 length equals 15 residues. In DNA form, the CDR3 reads TGTGCCACATTTCCGCCGGGACAGGGGACCTACGAGCAGTACTTC. It specifies CATFPPGQGTYEQYF.

V usage is TRBV27 and J usage is TRBJ2-7; 8 bases match TRBD2. CDR3 length: 15 residues. J lost 3 bases, V lost 4 bases, and 8 bases had no gene match. In germline, CDR1 is MNHEY, CDR2 SMNVEV (reference sequence). CDR3 nucleotide sequence: TGTGCCAGCAGTTCCCCGCTTAGCGGGGTCTACGAGCAGTACTTC. Encoded protein: CASSSPLSGVYEQYF.

The V and J genes are TRBV19 and TRBJ1-5; D uncertain. Germline lookup yields CDR1 LNHDA and CDR2 SQIVND (reference sequence). CDR3 length: 15 amino acids. Trimming left V 3 bases short and J 1 base short, with 10 bases between. CDR3 sequence (DNA): TGTGCCAGTAGTATCGGGCTCTTCAGCAATCAGCCCCAGCATTTT. Protein product: CASSIGLFSNQPQHF.

This clone was found once. Other DNA sequences in this sample translate to the same CDR3. The rearrangement uses TRBV27 and TRBJ2-7, with 11 bases identical to TRBD1. V was pared by 4 bases and J by 7 bases, with 6 bases of the junction left unmatched. Germline-derived CDR1 and CDR2 are MNHEY and SMNVEV (reference sequence). The CDR3 has 14 amino acids. CDR3 amino acids: CASSSGTGGREQYF. The CDR3 DNA is TGTGCCAGCAGTTCCGGGACAGGGGGTCGGGAGCAGTACTTC.

The chain combines TRBV4-1 with TRBJ1-4; perhaps TRBD1 as D (6 bases). The CDR3 contains 13 residues. Germline V gene sequence: CDR1 MGHRA, CDR2 YSYEKL. V lost 6 bases and J 8 bases, leaving 13 bases between the germline ends. In DNA form, the CDR3 reads TGCGCCAGCAGAATACAGGGACGCGAAAAACTGTTTTTT. This sequence encodes CASRIQGREKLFF.

The chain uses TRBV20-1 and TRBJ2-1, with D maybe TRBD2 (5 bases). Trimming removed 0 bases at V and 15 bases at J, with 12 bases between. Germline CDR1 DFQATT, CDR2 SNEGSKA (reference sequence). This CDR3 is built from 11 residues. The CDR3 loop reads CSARDIGSPFF. CDR3 bases: TGCAGTGCTAGAGATATTGGGAGTCCGTTCTTC.

The chain uses TRBV10-3 and TRBJ2-7, with D possibly being TRBD2 (6 bases). The CDR3 spans 15 residues. V was cut by 3 bases and J by 3 bases, with 15 bases left in between. Germline V gene sequence: CDR1 ENHRY, CDR2 SYGVKD. The CDR3 protein is CAISEPGTGFYEQYF. CDR3 in DNA: TGTGCCATCAGTGAACCCGGGACTGGTTTCTACGAGCAGTACTTC.

V is TRBV11-2 and J is TRBJ2-7; tentatively, D is TRBD1 or TRBD2 (5 bases each). The germline CDR1 and CDR2 sequences are SGHAT and FQNNGV. The CDR3 loop spans 14 amino acids. Trimming removed 2 bases at V and 0 bases at J, with 8 bases between. Written as DNA, the CDR3 is TGTGCCAGCAGCTTACGAGGGACCTCCTACGAGCAGTACTTC. It is translated as CASSLRGTSYEQYF.

This chain connects TRBV30 to TRBJ2-5; D may be TRBD2 (6 bases). Trimming took off 2 bases at V and 2 bases at J, with 15 bases between the two ends. This CDR3 has 15 residues. CDR1 is GTSNPN and CDR2 is SVGIG in the germline V gene (reference sequence). This CDR3 reads CAWSISGLTQETQYF. CDR3 nucleotides: TGTGCCTGGAGTATTAGCGGACTTACGCAAGAGACCCAGTACTTC.